The 15 T cell receptor beta chains given below trace back to one sample, sequenced in a study of blood T cell repertoires in COVID-19. Clones were sequenced by immunoSEQ multiplex PCR, and TCRdb holds only the in-frame ones, with some missing. This sample yields some 70,000 clones, of which roughly 85% are seen a single time; roughly 8.7% belongs to the top ten. What was sequenced was peripheral blood. The receptors here all came from a man younger than 45 with acute or convalescent COVID-19.

A few counts support this clone. The gene calls are TRBV30 and TRBJ1-1, with D possibly TRBD1 on 6 matching bases. Germline CDR1 is GTSNPN and CDR2 is SVGIG (reference sequence). The CDR3 contains 13 residues. The V end lost 3 bases, the J end lost 3 bases, and 11 bases lay between the germline ends. CDR3 residues: CAWSHHRDTEAFF. In DNA, the CDR3 is TGTGCCTGGAGCCATCACAGGGACACTGAAGCTTTCTTT.

The J gene is TRBJ1-1, the V gene TRBV29-1, with D hard to call. V lost 4 bases to trimming and J lost 1 base, with 10 bases between them. This CDR3 is built from 13 residues. In germline, CDR1 is SQVTM, CDR2 ANQGSEA. CDR3 nucleotides: TGCAGCGTTGGGGTAGGCGGGAACACTGAAGCTTTCTTT. The encoded protein is CSVGVGGNTEAFF.

V and J are TRBV3-1 (or the pseudogene TRBV3-2) and TRBJ2-2, with D maybe TRBD2 (5 bases). Trimming removed 1 base from V and 8 bases from J, with 17 bases in between. This CDR3 spans 16 amino acids. Germline V lookup: CDR1 LGHDT, CDR2 YNNKEL (reference sequence). The CDR3 sequence: CASSQARATRGGELFF. The CDR3 DNA sequence: TGTGCCAGCAGCCAAGCGCGGGCGACCCGAGGGGGGGAGCTGTTTTTT.

In its sample, this clone was seen a few times. This chain links TRBV2 with TRBJ1-1, with 8 positions matching TRBD1. V was clipped by 5 bases and J by 5 bases; unmatched bases: 7. Looked up from germline, CDR1 is SNHLY and CDR2 is FYNNEI. The CDR3 totals 14 residues. The CDR3 loop is CASSLSRGRTEAFF. CDR3 DNA sequence: TGTGCCAGCAGTTTGAGCAGGGGGCGAACTGAAGCTTTCTTT.

To note about this clone: The same CDR3 is also encoded by other DNA sequences in this sample. This chain connects TRBV6-5 to TRBJ1-5, with D tentatively TRBD1 (5 bases). Germline loops: CDR1 MNHEY, CDR2 SVGAGI. Between the trimmed V and J ends, which lost 2 bases and 4 bases, there was a span of 6 bases. The CDR3 spans 13 residues. CDR3 in DNA: TGTGCCAGCAGTTACAGGGGAAATCAGCCCCAGCATTTT. Its protein is CASSYRGNQPQHF.

This clone was picked up one time. The V and J genes are TRBV7-2 and TRBJ1-2; no clear D. The CDR3 loop spans 13 amino acids. The germline V gene encodes CDR1 SGHTA and CDR2 FQGNSA. V dropped 0 bases and J dropped 7 bases, with 9 bases sitting between them. The CDR3 protein is CASSLAFEAGYTF. In nucleotides, the CDR3 is TGTGCCAGCAGCTTAGCCTTTGAGGCTGGCTACACCTTC.

The chain employs TRBV6-4 and TRBJ2-1, with 7 bases matching TRBD2. The V gene's germline CDR1 is MRHNA and CDR2 SNTAGT. This CDR3 is 15 amino acids long. V shed 5 bases, J shed 9 bases, and the junction held 13 bases outside the gene matches. The CDR3 nucleotides are TGTGCCAGCAGTCCGGGAGGTCAGGGTGTAGGTGAGCAGTTCTTC. Its protein is CASSPGGQGVGEQFF.

The gene calls are TRBV3-1 (or the pseudogene TRBV3-2) and TRBJ2-3, with unresolved D. Deletions cut 0 bases from V and 1 base from J, with 11 bases between. Germline lookup yields CDR1 LGHDT and CDR2 YNNKEL (reference sequence). This CDR3 comprises 16 residues. CDR3 residues: CASSQDYVLGTDTQYF. CDR3 coding DNA: TGTGCCAGCAGCCAAGACTATGTGCTTGGCACAGATACGCAGTATTTT.

The gene calls are TRBV30 and TRBJ1-5; a weak D match, TRBD1 (6 bases). The CDR3 is 13 residues long. V gave up 2 bases and J gave up 3 bases, with 8 bases separating them. From germline, CDR1 is GTSNPN and CDR2 SVGIG (reference sequence). CDR3 loop: CAWSSGDNQPQHF. The CDR3 nucleotides are TGTGCCTGGAGTTCAGGGGACAATCAGCCCCAGCATTTT.

The V call is TRBV5-1, the J call TRBJ1-5; D unclear. Trimming left V 4 bases short and J 4 bases short, with 9 bases between. Germline assignment: CDR1 SGHRS and CDR2 YFSETQ. The CDR3 totals 13 residues. For the CDR3, the DNA is TGCGCCAGCAGCCCGGGGTCAAATCAGCCCCAGCATTTT. This encodes CASSPGSNQPQHF.

The CDR3 loop is CASSEGVGGTGELFF. Written as DNA, the CDR3 is TGTGCCAGCAGTGAGGGAGTTGGAGGCACCGGGGAGCTGTTTTTT. The V gene is TRBV6-4, the J gene TRBJ2-2, with D maybe TRBD2 (5 bases). Trimming took 3 bases from V and 4 from J, leaving 12 bases between them. Germline assignment: CDR1 MRHNA and CDR2 SNTAGT. The CDR3 consists of 15 residues.

The rearrangement joins TRBV4-1 to TRBJ1-4; D call uncertain. Per germline, CDR1 MGHRA and CDR2 YSYEKL. The germline V and J ends were trimmed by 2 bases and 4 bases, with 11 bases remaining between them. This CDR3 contains 15 residues. DNA for the CDR3: TGCGCCAGCAGCCAAAGTCGCCAGTTTAATGAAAAACTGTTTTTT. It is translated as CASSQSRQFNEKLFF.

The chain combines TRBV7-3 with TRBJ2-1, with TRBD2 matching 11 bases. J lost 7 bases, V lost 4 bases, and 9 bases had no gene match. The CDR3 extends over 16 amino acids. Germline V gene lookup returns CDR1 SGHTA and CDR2 FQGTGA. The CDR3 region is CASSSVAGGGPNEQFF. The DNA of the CDR3 is TGTGCCAGCAGCTCTGTAGCGGGAGGGGGGCCAAATGAGCAGTTCTTC.

CDR3 residues: CASSAPAGQETQYF. Here the CDR3 DNA reads TGTGCCAGCAGCGCCCCCGCAGGTCAAGAGACCCAGTACTTC. The chain uses TRBV7-3 and TRBJ2-5, with no clear D. The CDR3 has 14 amino acids. Germline V CDR1 and CDR2: SGHTA, FQGTGA. The V gene lost 5 bases and the J gene lost 2 bases, with 12 bases spanning the gap.

This sequence joins TRBV9 and TRBJ2-7; 9 bases are shared with TRBD1. V was clipped by 3 bases and J by 4 bases; unmatched bases: 2. Germline CDR1 SGDLS, CDR2 YYNGEE. This CDR3 is 13 amino acids long. The DNA for the CDR3 is TGTGCCAGCAGCGCCGGGACAGGGTACGAGCAGTACTTC. Protein: CASSAGTGYEQYF.